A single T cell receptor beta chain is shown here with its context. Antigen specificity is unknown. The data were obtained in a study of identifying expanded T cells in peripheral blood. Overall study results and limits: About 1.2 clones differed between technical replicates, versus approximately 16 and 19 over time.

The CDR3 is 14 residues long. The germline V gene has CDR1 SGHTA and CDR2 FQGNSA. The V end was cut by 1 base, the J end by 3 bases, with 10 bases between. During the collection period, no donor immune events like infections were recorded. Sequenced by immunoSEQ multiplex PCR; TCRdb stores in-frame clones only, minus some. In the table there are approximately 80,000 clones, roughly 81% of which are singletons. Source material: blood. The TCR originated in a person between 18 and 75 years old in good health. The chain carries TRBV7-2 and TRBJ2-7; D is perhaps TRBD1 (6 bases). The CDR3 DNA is TGTGCCAGCAGCTTAGATTCACAGGGCTACGAGCAGTACTTC. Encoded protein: CASSLDSQGYEQYF. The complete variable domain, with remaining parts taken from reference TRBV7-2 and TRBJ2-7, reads GAGVSQSPSNKVTEKGKDVELRCDPISGHTALYWYRQSLGQGLEFLIYFQGNSAPDKSGLPSDRFSAERTGGSVSTLTIQRTQQEDSAVYLCASSLDSQGYEQYFGPGTRLTVT.